The T cell receptor beta chain described here comes from a study of T cell repertoires in cytomegalovirus infection. Findings of the study overall: Public TCR beta family frequency separated CMV-and-HLA carriers, including in an independent cohort.

Unmatched junction bases numbered 13, after V lost 6 bases and J lost 10 bases. CDR3 size: 15 residues. From germline, CDR1 is SNHLY and CDR2 FYNNEI. TCRdb used MiXCR to reprocess the reads, holding one entry per CDR3 protein. The sample contains 450,000 to 600,000 distinct CDR3 sequences, about 42% of which appear only once. A word on this clonotype: Its antigen is still unknown.

The sample in question was cultured PBMCs, obtained from culture after CMV antigen stimulation. The clonotype was recovered from a human donor in good health (CMV status not recorded). Some clones in this sample may be carry-over from other donors' samples. This sequence joins TRBV2 and TRBJ2-1, with 9 bases fitting TRBD2. This CDR3 is CASRDPGLALSEQFF. Written as DNA, the CDR3 is TGTGCCAGCAGGGACCCGGGACTAGCCCTTTCCGAGCAGTTCTTC.